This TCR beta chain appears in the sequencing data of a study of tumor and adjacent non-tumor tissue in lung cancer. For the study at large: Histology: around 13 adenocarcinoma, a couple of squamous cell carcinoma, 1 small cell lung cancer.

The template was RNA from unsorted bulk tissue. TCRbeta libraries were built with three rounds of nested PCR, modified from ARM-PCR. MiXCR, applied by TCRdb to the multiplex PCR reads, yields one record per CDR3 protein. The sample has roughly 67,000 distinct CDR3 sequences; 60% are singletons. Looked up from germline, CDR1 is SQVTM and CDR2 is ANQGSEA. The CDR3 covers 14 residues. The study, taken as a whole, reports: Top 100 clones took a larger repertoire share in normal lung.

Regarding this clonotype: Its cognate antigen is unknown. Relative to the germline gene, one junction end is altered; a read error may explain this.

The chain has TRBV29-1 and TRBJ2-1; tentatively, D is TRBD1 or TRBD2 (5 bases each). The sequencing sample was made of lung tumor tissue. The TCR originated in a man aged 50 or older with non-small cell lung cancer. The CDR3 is CSVEDTGRGHKQFF. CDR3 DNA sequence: TGCAGCGTTGAAGATACAGGCCGCGGGCATAAGCAATTCTTC.